This T cell receptor beta chain was profiled in a study of identical twins. Findings and limits, study-wide: Insertions were fewer in abundant cord blood beta clonotypes, whereas memory repertoires showed none of this pattern. Twin pairs' shared out-of-frame alpha sequences were enriched in low generation probability. Surplus twin overlap in beta out-of-frame sequences was less pronounced. Its conclusions, products of cross-sectional statistical analysis, did not come from following the same donors.

Per germline, CDR1 SQVTM and CDR2 ANQGSEA. V was cut by 5 bases and J by 7 bases, with 6 bases left in between. The CDR3 is made up of 10 amino acids. TCRdb re-called the 5' RACE reads through MiXCR, storing one row per CDR3 protein. The table lists hundreds of thousands of distinct CDR3 sequences, roughly 7.2% of them singletons, with 1.5% to 2% in the top ten. With respect to this clonotype: Its matching antigen is unknown.

This sample also belongs to another study, concerning yellow fever vaccine responses in identical twins.

Sequencing input: PBMCs. The genes are TRBV29-1 and TRBJ2-1, with no clear D. This TCR was recovered from a woman under 30 in good health. CDR3 bases: TGCAGCGTTCCCGGGAATGAGCAGTTCTTC. Translating gives CSVPGNEQFF.